The 19 T cell receptor beta chains listed next were all sequenced from one sample in a study of early T cells in non-severe SARS-CoV-2 infection. TCRdb reprocessed the 5' RACE reads via MiXCR and lists one record per CDR3 protein. The sample includes around 30,000 distinct CDR3 sequences, 5% to 6.5% of them seen just once. The sequencing sample was made of whole blood. Receptors originate from an adult who was a healthcare worker with PCR-confirmed SARS-CoV-2 infection or an uninfected control (not recorded which).

This clonotype has at least ten counts. One end of the junction varies from germline; a read error may be responsible. The J gene is TRBJ2-2, the V gene TRBV9, with D uncertain. This CDR3 comprises 16 residues. Germline CDR1 reads SGDLS; CDR2 reads YYNGEE. The CDR3 is CASSVASQTNTGELFF. The CDR3 nucleotides read TGTGCCAGCAGCGTAGCATCGCAGACCAACACCGGAGAGCTGTTTTTT.

This clonotype was seen only a few times. The chain links TRBV27 to TRBJ1-2; D not certain. V dropped 5 bases and J dropped 6 bases, with 13 bases sitting between them. CDR3 length: 13 residues. The germline CDR1 and CDR2 sequences are MNHEY and SMNVEV (reference sequence). The CDR3 here is CASSRDVFDGYTF. The CDR3 coding sequence is TGTGCCAGCAGTCGCGACGTTTTTGATGGCTACACCTTC.

This clonotype was detected a few times. The V and J genes are TRBV20-1 and TRBJ2-1, with D unresolved. This CDR3 has 11 residues. In germline, CDR1 is DFQATT, CDR2 SNEGSKA (reference sequence). Trimming cost V 5 bases and J 9 bases, with 11 bases left between them. This chain's CDR3 is CSAPRVGEQFF. The DNA of the CDR3 is TGCAGTGCTCCCCGGGTGGGTGAGCAGTTCTTC.

This clonotype was seen more than once but under ten times. The chain carries TRBV14 and TRBJ2-5; D ambiguous. This CDR3 spans 13 amino acids. With 1 base removed from V and 5 bases from J, the gap between germline ends came to 8 bases. The germline V gene has CDR1 SGHDN and CDR2 FVKESK. The CDR3 DNA follows: TGTGCCAGCAGCCAAGGGAATTCTGAGACCCAGTACTTC. Its protein product is CASSQGNSETQYF.

This clonotype occurred many times. The chain uses TRBV18 and TRBJ2-7; 9 bases map to TRBD1. With 8 bases clipped from V and 3 bases from J, the junction kept 5 bases outside the gene matches. The CDR3 extends over 13 amino acids. Per germline, CDR1 KGHSH and CDR2 LQKENI. Here the CDR3 reads CASGQGTFYEQYF. The CDR3 DNA reads as TGTGCCAGCGGACAGGGGACCTTCTACGAGCAGTACTTC.

In this sample, this clonotype turned up many times. This chain links TRBV24-1 with TRBJ2-2, with D tentatively TRBD2 (6 bases). The CDR3 length is 19 residues. The germline V gene encodes CDR1 KGHDR and CDR2 SFDVKD. Between the trimmed V and J ends, which lost 2 bases and 4 bases, there was a span of 22 bases. In DNA form, the CDR3 reads TGTGCCACCAGTGATTCCTTCTCGTCCACGGGAGTCGTCACCGGGGAGCTGTTTTTT. This encodes CATSDSFSSTGVVTGELFF.

For this clonotype: The junction and the germline gene differ at one end; a read error may be behind it. The chain combines TRBV7-7 with TRBJ2-7; TRBD1 agrees at 9 bases. This CDR3 region has 13 residues. Germline values: CDR1 SSHAT, CDR2 FNYEAQ (reference sequence). The CDR3 region has the DNA TGTGCTAGCAGCCAGGACAGGGGCTACGAGCAGTACTTC. Encoded protein: CASSQDRGYEQYF.

This clonotype occurred a few times. The chain uses TRBV11-2 and TRBJ2-5, with D uncertain. This CDR3 region has 13 residues. Germline V gene data show CDR1 as SGHAT and CDR2 as FQNNGV. Trimming shortened V by 2 bases and J by 3 bases, and 7 bases separated the two germline ends. CDR3 amino acids: CASSLRREETQYF. As DNA, the CDR3 is TGTGCCAGCAGCTTAAGAAGGGAAGAGACCCAGTACTTC.

This clonotype has more than one count but fewer than ten. The chain is built from TRBV7-9 and TRBJ2-1, with TRBD2 matching over 10 bases. V shed 2 bases and J 1 base; nucleotides not matched to a gene: 2. Germline V gene sequence: CDR1 SEHNR, CDR2 FQNEAQ (reference sequence). This CDR3 contains 16 residues. CDR3 in amino acids: CASSLRTSGSYNEQFF. CDR3 bases: TGTGCCAGCAGCTTACGGACTAGCGGATCCTACAATGAGCAGTTCTTC.

The sample holds a few counts of this clonotype. This chain joins TRBV3-1 and TRBJ2-5; 8 bases match TRBD2. V lost 0 bases, J lost 5 bases, and 8 bases stayed unmatched. Germline-derived CDR1 and CDR2 are LGHDT and YNNKEL (reference sequence). The length of the CDR3 is 16 residues. CDR3 region: CASSQDHAGGRETQYF. The CDR3 DNA follows: TGTGCCAGCAGCCAAGATCATGCGGGGGGCAGGGAGACCCAGTACTTC.

This clonotype was detected only a few times. The chain combines TRBV11-2 with TRBJ1-1; D is ambiguous. Germline-derived CDR1 and CDR2 are SGHAT and FQNNGV. The CDR3 is 13 amino acids. Deletions cut 2 bases from V and 6 bases from J, with 10 bases between. In DNA form, the CDR3 reads TGTGCCAGCAGCTTAACCGGTTATGCTGAAGCTTTCTTT. It translates to CASSLTGYAEAFF.

V gene TRBV7-3 combines with J gene TRBJ2-1; perhaps TRBD1 as D (6 bases). CDR1 SGHTA and CDR2 FQGTGA come from the germline V gene. V was cut by 1 base and J by 2 bases, with 15 bases left in between. There are 17 residues in the CDR3. The CDR3 spells CASSLRPLQGTYNEQFF. Here the CDR3 DNA reads TGTGCCAGCAGCTTAAGGCCTTTACAGGGCACCTACAATGAGCAGTTCTTC.

In its sample, this clonotype was seen many times. The chain recombines TRBV6-2 or TRBV6-3 with TRBJ2-3; D remains unclear. The length of the CDR3 is 16 residues. Germline-derived CDR1 and CDR2 are MNHEY and SVGEGT. V was shortened by 4 bases and J by 1 base, with 15 bases between the two germline ends. CDR3 sequence (DNA): TGTGCCAGCAGTTTCCTATTAGGGTTTCGCACAGATACGCAGTATTTT. Encoded protein: CASSFLLGFRTDTQYF.

This clonotype occurred many times. The J gene is TRBJ2-7, the V gene TRBV19; possibly TRBD1 or TRBD2 for D (6 bases each). Looked up from germline, CDR1 is LNHDA and CDR2 is SQIVND (reference sequence). The V end was cut by 8 bases, the J end by 5 bases, with 22 bases between. This CDR3 is 15 amino acids long. Written as DNA, the CDR3 is TGTGCCAGTCGGAGTCTGGGGGGCGCGGAACACGAGCAGTACTTC. Encoded protein: CASRSLGGAEHEQYF.

The V and J genes are TRBV5-4 and TRBJ1-6; no definite D call. The CDR3 is 14 residues long. Germline CDR1 is SGHNT and CDR2 is YYREEE (reference sequence). With 4 bases removed from V and 10 bases from J, the gap between germline ends came to 15 bases. In nucleotides, the CDR3 is TGTGCCAGCAGCGCAAGTGGGTTGAAATCACCCCTCCACTTT. Its protein product is CASSASGLKSPLHF. Full variable domain (missing parts from reference TRBV5-4 and TRBJ1-6): ETGVTQSPTHLIKTRGQQVTLRCSSQSGHNTVSWYQQALGQGPQFIFQYYREEENGRGNFPPRFSGLQFPNYSSELNVNALELDDSALYLCASSASGLKSPLHFGNGTRLTVT.

This clonotype came up a few times. The genes are TRBV5-1 and TRBJ2-7, with 11 nucleotides matching TRBD2. Germline trimming cut 0 bases from V and 7 bases from J; bases unmatched to any gene: 0. The CDR3 has 13 amino acids. Germline CDR1 SGHRS, CDR2 YFSETQ. DNA of the CDR3: TGCGCCAGCAGCTTGGGACTAGCGGGGGAGCAGTACTTC. Its translation is CASSLGLAGEQYF.

CDR3 sequence reads: CASSFRDSGGQYF. In DNA, the CDR3 is TGTGCCAGCAGTTTTCGGGACAGCGGAGGGCAGTACTTC. This sequence joins TRBV12-3 or TRBV12-4 and TRBJ2-7, with 7 bases aligning to TRBD1. After removal of 3 bases from V and 9 bases from J, the junction contained 8 bases not matched to a gene. There are 13 residues in the CDR3.

This clonotype was counted many times. This chain uses TRBV20-1 with TRBJ2-3, with a tentative D call TRBD2 (6 bases). The germline V gene has CDR1 DFQATT and CDR2 SNEGSKA (reference sequence). The CDR3 runs 15 residues. V dropped 5 bases and J dropped 6 bases, with 21 bases sitting between them. The CDR3 loop reads CSADPGGRRMDTQYF. The CDR3 region has the DNA TGCAGTGCTGACCCCGGGGGTCGCCGCATGGATACGCAGTATTTT.

The sample holds many counts of this clonotype. The V call is TRBV5-4, the J call TRBJ2-3; D remains unclear. The CDR3 runs 12 residues. With 3 bases removed from V and 9 bases from J, the gap between germline ends came to 11 bases. Per germline, CDR1 SGHNT and CDR2 YYREEE (reference sequence). CDR3 residues: CASSWPSGTQYF. The DNA of the CDR3 is TGTGCCAGCAGCTGGCCCTCCGGAACGCAGTATTTT.